These 19 T cell receptor beta chains were sequenced from one sample in a study of T cells in localized non-small cell lung cancer. Repertoires were generated with immunoSEQ multiplex PCR, while TCRdb's copy carries only in-frame clones and drops some. The sample contains 15,000 to 20,000 clones, 75% to 90% of which appear only once. The sequencing used peripheral blood, collected before any cancer treatment. The receptors stem from a male donor older than 55 with stage II squamous cell lung carcinoma.

The V gene is TRBV28, the J gene TRBJ2-7, with 10 bases identical to TRBD2. The CDR3 is made up of 14 amino acids. Per the germline V gene, CDR1 is MDHEN and CDR2 is SYDVKM. With V trimmed by 8 bases and J by 1 base, 5 bases remained unmatched. CDR3 nucleotide sequence: TGTGCCAGCCAGGGACTAGCGCGATCCTACGAGCAGTACTTC. Protein sequence: CASQGLARSYEQYF.

This clone showed up just a few times. J is TRBJ2-1 and V is TRBV5-8; 8 nucleotides match TRBD2. Germline V gene sequence: CDR1 SGHTS, CDR2 YDEGEE. CDR3 length: 19 residues. V dropped 1 base and J dropped 4; count of bases not matched to a gene: 16. CDR3 sequence: CASSLWSRSGRMGYNEQFF. CDR3 sequence (DNA): TGTGCCAGCAGCTTGTGGTCTAGAAGCGGGAGAATGGGGTACAATGAGCAGTTCTTC.

Only a few counts were recorded for this clone. This chain links TRBV5-5 with TRBJ1-5, with TRBD1 identical over 8 bases. The CDR3 length is 15 residues. CDR1 is SGHKS and CDR2 is YYEKEE in the germline V gene (reference sequence). V gave up 4 bases and J gave up 2 bases; unmatched junction bases: 5. Written as DNA, the CDR3 is TGTGCCAGCAGCCCGCTGGGACAGGGCAATCAGCCCCAGCATTTT. This encodes CASSPLGQGNQPQHF.

V is TRBV6-1 and J is TRBJ1-6, with D hard to call. The V gene lost 1 base and the J gene lost 7 bases, with 14 bases spanning the gap. The CDR3 consists of 16 residues. The germline V gene encodes CDR1 MNHNS and CDR2 SASEGT. CDR3 nucleotide sequence: TGTGCCAGCAGTGAAGTGTTCGGCAGGTCGAATTCACCCCTCCACTTT. This encodes CASSEVFGRSNSPLHF.

The chain combines TRBV10-2 with TRBJ2-7; D possibly corresponds to TRBD1 (6 bases). The germline V and J ends were trimmed by 0 bases and 3 bases, with 9 bases remaining between them. The CDR3 is 14 amino acids. CDR1 is WSHSY, CDR2 SAAADI, per germline. The CDR3 nucleotides are TGCGCCAGCAGTGAGTCAAGGGGGTTCTACGAGCAGTACTTC. Translated, it gives CASSESRGFYEQYF.

The chain combines TRBV30 with TRBJ2-5; D may be TRBD1 (5 bases). The CDR3 runs to 13 residues. The V end was cut by 0 bases, the J end by 1 base, with 6 bases between. Germline loops: CDR1 GTSNPN, CDR2 SVGIG (reference sequence). This CDR3 reads CAWSVDSQETQYF. The CDR3 nucleotides are TGTGCCTGGAGTGTAGACAGCCAAGAGACCCAGTACTTC. Full variable domain (missing parts from reference TRBV30 and TRBJ2-5): SQTIHQWPATLVQPVGSPLSLECTVEGTSNPNLYWYRQAAGRGLQLLFYSVGIGQISSEVPQNLSASRPQDRQFILSSKKLLLSDSGFYLCAWSVDSQETQYFGPGTRLLVL.

The rearrangement uses TRBV9 and TRBJ2-3, with 10 bases that match TRBD2. The ends lost 0 bases at V and 5 bases at J; junction bases unmatched: 3. This CDR3 region has 15 residues. Per germline, CDR1 SGDLS and CDR2 YYNGEE. CDR3: CASSVVTSGIDTQYF. The CDR3 DNA reads as TGTGCCAGCAGCGTAGTTACTAGCGGGATAGATACGCAGTATTTT.

The V gene is TRBV19, the J gene TRBJ2-7; D gene uncertain. V shed 1 base and J shed 3 bases, with 7 bases lying between them. Germline CDR1 and CDR2: LNHDA and SQIVND (reference sequence). This CDR3 spans 13 amino acids. CDR3 nucleotide sequence: TGTGCCAGTAGTATAGCTCCTCTCTACGAGCAGTACTTC. This encodes CASSIAPLYEQYF.

The chain is built from TRBV10-3 and TRBJ2-1; 11 positions match TRBD2. Germline-derived CDR1 and CDR2 are ENHRY and SYGVKD. Trimming removed 7 bases from V and 9 bases from J; junction bases left unmatched: 14. This CDR3 is built from 16 residues. The CDR3 bases are TGTGCCATCAAGGCCGCCCTTACTAGCGGGAGTGGTGAGCAGTTCTTC. It yields the protein CAIKAALTSGSGEQFF.

The chain has TRBV4-2 and TRBJ2-7, with D perhaps matching TRBD1 or TRBD2 (5 bases each). With 0 bases removed from V and 2 bases from J, the gap between germline ends came to 11 bases. Germline V lookup: CDR1 LGHNA, CDR2 YNFKEQ. The CDR3 extends over 15 amino acids. CDR3 sequence (DNA): TGTGCCAGCAGCCAAGAACCGGGACCGACCTACGAGCAGTACTTC. Amino acid sequence: CASSQEPGPTYEQYF.

V is TRBV11-2 and J is TRBJ2-7; 10 nucleotides match TRBD1. This CDR3 has 15 residues. Germline CDR1 and CDR2: SGHAT and FQNNGV. Trimming took 4 bases from V and 3 from J; bases not matched to a gene: 6. The CDR3 reads CASSSPGQGFYEQYF. CDR3 DNA: TGTGCCAGCAGCTCCCCGGGACAGGGGTTCTACGAGCAGTACTTC.

A few counts support this clone. V and J are TRBV20-1 and TRBJ2-5; D not resolved. V dropped 5 bases and J dropped 4 bases, with 8 bases sitting between them. The CDR3 length is 11 residues. Germline lookup yields CDR1 DFQATT and CDR2 SNEGSKA (reference sequence). As DNA, the CDR3 is TGCAGTGCTGGTCCTGGAGAGACCCAGTACTTC. This sequence encodes CSAGPGETQYF.

By sample fraction, this clone is large (0.1 to 1%). The V gene is TRBV5-6, the J gene TRBJ2-7, with unresolved D. The germline V and J ends were trimmed by 0 bases and 7 bases, with 11 bases remaining between them. The germline CDR1 and CDR2 sequences are SGHDT and YYEEEE. The length of the CDR3 is 13 residues. The CDR3 loop reads CASSLVLSEEQYF. CDR3 nucleotide sequence: TGTGCCAGCAGCTTGGTCCTGTCGGAAGAGCAGTACTTC.

This clone was seen a handful of times. This rearrangement joins TRBV25-1 to TRBJ2-3; TRBD2 is a possible D gene (6 bases). The CDR3 extends over 13 amino acids. Between the trimmed V and J ends, which lost 4 bases and 5 bases, there was a span of 10 bases. The V gene's germline CDR1 is MGHDK and CDR2 SYGVNS. The CDR3 nucleotides are TGTGCCAGCAGTGTTTGGGGGGTAGATACGCAGTATTTT. Its translation is CASSVWGVDTQYF.

The chain recombines TRBV4-2 with TRBJ1-5; perhaps TRBD1 as D (5 bases). Germline V CDR1 and CDR2: LGHNA, YNFKEQ. CDR3 length: 14 residues. Trimming removed 6 bases at V and 3 bases at J, with 12 bases between. The CDR3, as DNA: TGTGCCAGCAGGGGGGGAGGGGACAATCAGCCCCAGCATTTT. Amino acid sequence: CASRGGGDNQPQHF.

The chain has TRBV30 and TRBJ1-1, with D possibly TRBD1 on 6 matching bases. Deletions cut 0 bases from V and 2 bases from J, with 7 bases between. The CDR3 length is 13 residues. Germline CDR1 is GTSNPN and CDR2 is SVGIG (reference sequence). CDR3 sequence (DNA): TGTGCCTGGAGTGTGGACAGTAACACTGAAGCTTTCTTT. It encodes CAWSVDSNTEAFF.

The gene calls are TRBV9 and TRBJ2-2; the D gene is possibly TRBD2 (6 bases). The CDR3 consists of 13 residues. V lost 6 bases to trimming and J lost 5 bases, with 11 bases between them. The germline gives CDR1 SGDLS, CDR2 YYNGEE. CDR3 residues: CASKPSGTGELFF. CDR3 DNA: TGTGCCAGCAAACCAAGCGGGACCGGGGAGCTGTTTTTT.

The rearrangement links TRBV11-3 to TRBJ2-1; 11 bases line up with TRBD2. From germline, CDR1 is SGHNT and CDR2 YENEEA. The CDR3 loop spans 15 amino acids. V shed 1 base, J shed 8 bases, and the junction held 4 bases outside the gene matches. The CDR3 loop reads CASSLGTSGRDEQFF. The CDR3 nucleotides read TGTGCCAGCAGCTTAGGGACTAGCGGGCGGGATGAGCAGTTCTTC.

The chain employs TRBV4-2 and TRBJ1-4; D call uncertain. CDR1 LGHNA and CDR2 YNFKEQ come from the germline V gene. CDR3 length equals 15 residues. V was trimmed by 0 bases and J by 8 bases, leaving 13 bases between them. The CDR3 spells CASSQDFGRSEKLFF. Here the CDR3 DNA reads TGTGCCAGCAGCCAAGATTTCGGCCGTAGCGAAAAACTGTTTTTT.